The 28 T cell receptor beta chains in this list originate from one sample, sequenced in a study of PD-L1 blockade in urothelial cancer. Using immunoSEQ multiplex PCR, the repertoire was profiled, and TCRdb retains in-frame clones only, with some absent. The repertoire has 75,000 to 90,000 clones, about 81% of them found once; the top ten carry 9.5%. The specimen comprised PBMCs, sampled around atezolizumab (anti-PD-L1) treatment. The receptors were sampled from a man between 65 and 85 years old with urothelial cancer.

Here the CDR3 reads CASSQGGDYTF. CDR3 in DNA: TGTGCCAGCAGTCAAGGGGGCGACTACACCTTC. The chain recombines TRBV2 with TRBJ1-2, with 7 bases identical to TRBD1. Losses at the gene ends were 5 bases for V and 10 bases for J; bases not matched to a gene: 4. This CDR3 is 11 amino acids long. From germline, CDR1 is SNHLY and CDR2 FYNNEI.

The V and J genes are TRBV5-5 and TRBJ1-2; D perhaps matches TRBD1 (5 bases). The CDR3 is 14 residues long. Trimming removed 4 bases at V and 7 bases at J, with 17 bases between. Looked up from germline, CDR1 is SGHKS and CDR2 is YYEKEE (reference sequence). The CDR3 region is CASSPEGLSFGYTF. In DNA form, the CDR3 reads TGTGCCAGCAGCCCGGAGGGACTCTCGTTTGGCTACACCTTC.

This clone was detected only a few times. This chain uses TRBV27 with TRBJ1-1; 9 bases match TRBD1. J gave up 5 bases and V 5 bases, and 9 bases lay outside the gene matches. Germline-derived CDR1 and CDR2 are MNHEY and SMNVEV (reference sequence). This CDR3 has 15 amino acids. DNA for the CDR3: TGTGCCAGCAGTAGCAACAGGGGGCGGCGAACTGAAGCTTTCTTT. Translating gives CASSSNRGRRTEAFF.

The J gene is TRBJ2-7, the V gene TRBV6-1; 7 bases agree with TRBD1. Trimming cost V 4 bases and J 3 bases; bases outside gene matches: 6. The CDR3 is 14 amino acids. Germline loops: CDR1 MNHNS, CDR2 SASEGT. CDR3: CASSGTWDSYEQYF. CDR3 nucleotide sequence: TGTGCCAGCAGTGGGACATGGGACAGCTACGAGCAGTACTTC.

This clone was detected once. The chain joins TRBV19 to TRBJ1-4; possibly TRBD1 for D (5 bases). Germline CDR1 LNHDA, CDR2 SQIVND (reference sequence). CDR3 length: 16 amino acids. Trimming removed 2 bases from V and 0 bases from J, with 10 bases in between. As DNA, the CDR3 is TGTGCCAGTAGTATAAGGGGCGGGACAACTAATGAAAAACTGTTTTTT. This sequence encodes CASSIRGGTTNEKLFF.

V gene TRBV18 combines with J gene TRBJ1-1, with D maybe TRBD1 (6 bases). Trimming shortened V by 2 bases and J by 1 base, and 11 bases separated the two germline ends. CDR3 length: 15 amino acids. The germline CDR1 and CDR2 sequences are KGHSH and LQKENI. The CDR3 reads CASSPLGQTNTEAFF. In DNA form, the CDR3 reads TGTGCCAGCTCACCATTAGGACAGACGAACACTGAAGCTTTCTTT.

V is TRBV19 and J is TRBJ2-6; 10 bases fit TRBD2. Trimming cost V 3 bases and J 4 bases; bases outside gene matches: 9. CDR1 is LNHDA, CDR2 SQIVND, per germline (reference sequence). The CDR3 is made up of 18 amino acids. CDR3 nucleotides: TGTGCCAGTAGTATCGCTAGCGGGAGCCCGGGGGGGGCCAACGTCCTGACTTTC. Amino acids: CASSIASGSPGGANVLTF.

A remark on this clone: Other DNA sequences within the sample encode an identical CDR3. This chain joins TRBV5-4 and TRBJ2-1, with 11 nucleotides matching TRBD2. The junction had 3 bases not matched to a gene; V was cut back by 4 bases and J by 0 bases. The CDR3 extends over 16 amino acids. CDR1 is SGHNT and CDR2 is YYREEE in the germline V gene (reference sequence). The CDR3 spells CASSGSGGASYNEQFF. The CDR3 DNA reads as TGTGCCAGCAGCGGTAGCGGGGGGGCCTCCTACAATGAGCAGTTCTTC.

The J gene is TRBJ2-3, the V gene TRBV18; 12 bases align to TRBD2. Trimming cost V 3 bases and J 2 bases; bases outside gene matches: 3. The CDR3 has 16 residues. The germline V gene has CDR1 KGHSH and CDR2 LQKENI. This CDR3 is CASSPGLAGNTDTQYF. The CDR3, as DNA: TGTGCCAGCTCACCCGGACTAGCGGGGAACACAGATACGCAGTATTTT.

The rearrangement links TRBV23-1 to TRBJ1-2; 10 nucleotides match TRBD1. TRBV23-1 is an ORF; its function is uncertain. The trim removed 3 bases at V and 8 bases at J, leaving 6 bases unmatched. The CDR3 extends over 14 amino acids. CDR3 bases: TGCGCCAGCAGTCAGGACAGGGGGATCGAAGGCTACACCTTC. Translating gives CASSQDRGIEGYTF.

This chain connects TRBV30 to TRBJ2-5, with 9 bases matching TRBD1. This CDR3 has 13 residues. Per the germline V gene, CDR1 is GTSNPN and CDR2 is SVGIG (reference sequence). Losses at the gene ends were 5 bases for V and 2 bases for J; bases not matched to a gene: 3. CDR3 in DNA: TGTGCCTGGGCGACAGGGGGTCAAGAGACCCAGTACTTC. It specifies CAWATGGQETQYF.

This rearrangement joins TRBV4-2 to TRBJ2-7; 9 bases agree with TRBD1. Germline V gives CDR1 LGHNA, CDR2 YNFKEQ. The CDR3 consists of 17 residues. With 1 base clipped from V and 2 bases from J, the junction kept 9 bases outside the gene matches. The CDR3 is CASSQVPGTGSPYEQYF. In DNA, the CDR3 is TGTGCCAGCAGCCAAGTGCCCGGGACAGGGAGTCCCTACGAGCAGTACTTC.

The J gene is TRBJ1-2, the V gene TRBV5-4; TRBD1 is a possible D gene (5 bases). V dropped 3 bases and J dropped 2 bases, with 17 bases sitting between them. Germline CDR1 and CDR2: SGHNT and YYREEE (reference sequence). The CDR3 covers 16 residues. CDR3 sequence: CASSYGGRGPNYGYTF. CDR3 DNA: TGTGCCAGCAGCTACGGGGGGAGGGGCCCCAACTATGGCTACACCTTC.

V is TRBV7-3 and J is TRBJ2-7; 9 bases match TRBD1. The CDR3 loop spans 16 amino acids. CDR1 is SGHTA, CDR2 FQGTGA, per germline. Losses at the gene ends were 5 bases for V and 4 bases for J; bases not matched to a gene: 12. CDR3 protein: CASSPTGTGFGYEQYF. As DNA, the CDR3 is TGTGCCAGCAGCCCGACCGGGACAGGGTTCGGGTACGAGCAGTACTTC. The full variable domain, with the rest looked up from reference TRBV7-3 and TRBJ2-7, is GAGVSQTPSNKVTEKGKYVELRCDPISGHTALYWYRQSLGQGPEFLIYFQGTGAADDSGLPNDRFFAVRPEGSVSTLKIQRTERGDSAVYLCASSPTGTGFGYEQYFGPGTRLTVT.

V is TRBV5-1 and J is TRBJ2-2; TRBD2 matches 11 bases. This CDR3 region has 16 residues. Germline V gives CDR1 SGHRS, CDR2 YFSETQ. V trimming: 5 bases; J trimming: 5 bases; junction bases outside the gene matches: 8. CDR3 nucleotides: TGCGCCAGCAGGAGCTCAGGGACTAGCGGAACCGGGGAGCTGTTTTTT. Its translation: CASRSSGTSGTGELFF.

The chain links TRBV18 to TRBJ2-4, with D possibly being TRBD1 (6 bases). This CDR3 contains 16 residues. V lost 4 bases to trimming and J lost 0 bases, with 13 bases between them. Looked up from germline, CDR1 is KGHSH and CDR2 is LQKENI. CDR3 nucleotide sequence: TGTGCCAGCTCACAAGCAGGGGCGAGAGCCAAAAACATTCAGTACTTC. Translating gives CASSQAGARAKNIQYF.

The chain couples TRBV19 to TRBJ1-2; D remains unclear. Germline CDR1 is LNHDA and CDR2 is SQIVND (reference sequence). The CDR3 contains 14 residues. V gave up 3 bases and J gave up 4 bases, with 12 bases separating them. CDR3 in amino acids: CASSIGEGGYGYTF. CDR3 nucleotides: TGTGCCAGTAGTATTGGTGAGGGTGGCTATGGCTACACCTTC. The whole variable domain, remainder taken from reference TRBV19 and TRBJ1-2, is DGGITQSPKYLFRKEGQNVTLSCEQNLNHDAMYWYRQDPGQGLRLIYYSQIVNDFQKGDIAEGYSVSREKKESFPLTVTSAQKNPTAFYLCASSIGEGGYGYTFGSGTRLTVV.

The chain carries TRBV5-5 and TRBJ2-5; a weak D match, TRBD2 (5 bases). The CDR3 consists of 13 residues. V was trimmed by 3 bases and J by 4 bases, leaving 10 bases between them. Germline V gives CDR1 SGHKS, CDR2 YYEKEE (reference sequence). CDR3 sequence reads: CASSSEGLETQYF. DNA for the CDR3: TGTGCCAGCAGCTCCGAGGGCTTAGAGACCCAGTACTTC.

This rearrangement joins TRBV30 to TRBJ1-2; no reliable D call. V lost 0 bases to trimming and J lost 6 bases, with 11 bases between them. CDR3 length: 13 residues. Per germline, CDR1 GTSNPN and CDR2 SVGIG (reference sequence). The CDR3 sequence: CAWSVNSLNGYTF. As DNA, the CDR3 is TGTGCCTGGAGTGTAAACTCCTTGAATGGCTACACCTTC.

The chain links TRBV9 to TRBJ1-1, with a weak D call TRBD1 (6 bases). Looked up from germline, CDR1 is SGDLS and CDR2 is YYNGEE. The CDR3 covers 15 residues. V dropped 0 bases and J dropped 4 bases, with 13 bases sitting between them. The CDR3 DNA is TGTGCCAGCAGCGTAGGGGGAGGGGGGACCACTGAAGCTTTCTTT. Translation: CASSVGGGGTTEAFF.

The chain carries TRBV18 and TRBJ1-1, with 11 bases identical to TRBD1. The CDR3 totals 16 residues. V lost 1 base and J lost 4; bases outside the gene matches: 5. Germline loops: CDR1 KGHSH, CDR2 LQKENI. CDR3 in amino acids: CASSPRTGGFGTEAFF. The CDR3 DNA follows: TGTGCCAGCTCACCACGGACAGGGGGCTTTGGCACTGAAGCTTTCTTT.

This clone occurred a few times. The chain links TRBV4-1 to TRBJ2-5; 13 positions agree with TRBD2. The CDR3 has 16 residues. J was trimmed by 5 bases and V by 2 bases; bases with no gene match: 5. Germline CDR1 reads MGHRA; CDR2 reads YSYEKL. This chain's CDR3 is CASSQTGLAGVETQYF. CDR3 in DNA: TGCGCCAGCAGCCAAACCGGACTAGCGGGAGTGGAGACCCAGTACTTC.

The CDR3 loop reads CASSPNRQVHDYGYTF. CDR3 coding DNA: TGCGCCAGCAGCCCGAACCGACAGGTCCACGACTATGGCTACACCTTC. The chain couples TRBV5-1 to TRBJ1-2; maybe TRBD1 (6 bases). Germline V CDR1 and CDR2: SGHRS, YFSETQ. The CDR3 has 16 residues. V was pared by 4 bases and J by 3 bases, with 19 bases between.

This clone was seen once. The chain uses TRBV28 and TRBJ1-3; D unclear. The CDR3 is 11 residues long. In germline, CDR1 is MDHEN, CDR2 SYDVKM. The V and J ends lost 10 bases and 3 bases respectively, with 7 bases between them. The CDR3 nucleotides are TGTGCCACCGAACTTGGAAACACCATATATTTT. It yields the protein CATELGNTIYF.

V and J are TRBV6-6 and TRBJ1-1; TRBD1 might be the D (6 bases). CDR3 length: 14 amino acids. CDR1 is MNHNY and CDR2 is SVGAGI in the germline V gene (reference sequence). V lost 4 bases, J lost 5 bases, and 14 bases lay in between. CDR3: CASSSLQGGTEAFF. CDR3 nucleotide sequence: TGTGCCAGCAGTTCCCTACAGGGAGGGACTGAAGCTTTCTTT.

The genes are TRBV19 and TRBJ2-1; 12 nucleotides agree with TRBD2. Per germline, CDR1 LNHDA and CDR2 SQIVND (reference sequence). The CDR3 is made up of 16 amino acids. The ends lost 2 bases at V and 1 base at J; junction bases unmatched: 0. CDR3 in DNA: TGTGCCAGTAGTATACTAGCGGGAGGGTCCTACAATGAGCAGTTCTTC. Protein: CASSILAGGSYNEQFF.

CDR3 residues: CASSPQGMNTEAFF. The CDR3 DNA reads TGTGCCAGCTCGCCTCAGGGGATGAACACTGAAGCTTTCTTT. The rearrangement uses TRBV18 and TRBJ1-1; D perhaps matches TRBD1 (6 bases). The CDR3 extends over 14 amino acids. Germline CDR1 KGHSH, CDR2 LQKENI. Trimming removed 6 bases at V and 0 bases at J, with 11 bases between.

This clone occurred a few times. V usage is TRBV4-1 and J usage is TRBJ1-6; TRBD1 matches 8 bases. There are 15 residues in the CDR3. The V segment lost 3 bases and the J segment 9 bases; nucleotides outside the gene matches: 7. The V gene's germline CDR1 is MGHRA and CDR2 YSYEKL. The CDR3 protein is CASSQAGTGFSPLHF. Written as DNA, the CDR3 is TGCGCCAGCAGCCAGGCCGGGACAGGCTTTTCACCCCTCCACTTT.